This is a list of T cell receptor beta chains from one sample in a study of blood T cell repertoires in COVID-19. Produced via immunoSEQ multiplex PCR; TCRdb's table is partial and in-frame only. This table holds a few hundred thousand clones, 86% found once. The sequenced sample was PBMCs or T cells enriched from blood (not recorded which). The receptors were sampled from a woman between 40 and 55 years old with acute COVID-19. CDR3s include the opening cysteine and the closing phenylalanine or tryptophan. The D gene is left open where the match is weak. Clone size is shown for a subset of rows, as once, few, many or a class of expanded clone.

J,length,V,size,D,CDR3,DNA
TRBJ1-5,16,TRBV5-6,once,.,CASSLFSGGLSQPQHF,TGTGCCAGCAGCTTGTTTTCAGGAGGATTATCTCAGCCCCAGCATTTT
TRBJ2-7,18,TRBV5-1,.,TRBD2,CASSFNRREGNNYYEQYF,TGCGCCAGCAGCTTCAATCGGCGGGAGGGAAACAACTACTACGAGCAGTACTTC
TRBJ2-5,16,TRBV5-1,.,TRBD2,CASSLPYTSGQETQYF,TGCGCCAGCAGCTTGCCCTATACTAGCGGACAAGAGACCCAGTACTTC
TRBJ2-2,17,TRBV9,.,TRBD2,CASSPQSSGSGTGELFF,TGTGCCAGCAGCCCTCAGTCTAGCGGGAGCGGAACCGGGGAGCTGTTTTTT
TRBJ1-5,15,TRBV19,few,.,CASSAISTGYQPQHF,TGTGCCAGTAGTGCTATCTCCACAGGATACCAGCCCCAGCATTTT
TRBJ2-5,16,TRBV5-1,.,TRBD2,CASTLWGSGSLETQYF,TGCGCCAGCACCCTCTGGGGTAGCGGGAGTCTGGAGACCCAGTACTTC
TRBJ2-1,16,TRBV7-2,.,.,CASSNDRRSSYNEQFF,TGTGCCAGCAGCAACGACAGGAGGAGCTCCTACAATGAGCAGTTCTTC
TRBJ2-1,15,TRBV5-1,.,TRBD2,CASSDGLAGDNEQFF,TGCGCCAGCAGCGACGGACTAGCGGGGGACAATGAGCAGTTCTTC
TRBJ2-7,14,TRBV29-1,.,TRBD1,CSVGEGQGPQEQYF,TGCAGCGTTGGAGAGGGACAGGGGCCTCAGGAGCAGTACTTC
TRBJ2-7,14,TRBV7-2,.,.,CASSLEGRLGEQYF,TGTGCCAGCAGCTTAGAAGGTAGGCTAGGCGAGCAGTACTTC
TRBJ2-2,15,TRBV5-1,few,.,CASSSGMTNTGELFF,TGCGCCAGCAGCTCGGGTATGACGAACACCGGGGAGCTGTTTTTT
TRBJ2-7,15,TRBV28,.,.,CASMRGKRSSYEQYF,TGTGCCAGCATGCGGGGAAAAAGGAGCTCCTACGAGCAGTACTTC
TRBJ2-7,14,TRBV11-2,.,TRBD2,CASSLAGGRYEQYF,TGTGCCAGCAGCTTAGCGGGAGGGCGATACGAGCAGTACTTC
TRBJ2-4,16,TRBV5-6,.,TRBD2,CASSLPGTSGKNIQYF,TGTGCCAGCAGCTTGCCTGGGACTAGCGGAAAAAACATTCAGTACTTC
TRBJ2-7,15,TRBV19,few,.,CASSRLSGSSYEQYF,TGTGCCAGTAGTAGGTTGTCAGGAAGCTCCTACGAGCAGTACTTC
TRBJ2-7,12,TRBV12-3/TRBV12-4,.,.,CASSLGTGTTHF,TGTGCCAGCAGTTTAGGGACCGGGACAACGCACTTC
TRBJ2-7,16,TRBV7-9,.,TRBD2,CASSFGASGSSYEQYF,TGTGCCAGCAGCTTTGGGGCTAGCGGTAGCTCCTACGAGCAGTACTTC
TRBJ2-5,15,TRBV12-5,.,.,CASGLVSSAGETQYF,TGTGCTAGTGGTTTGGTATCTAGCGCGGGGGAGACCCAGTACTTC
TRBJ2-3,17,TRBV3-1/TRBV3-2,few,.,CASSQDILAPSTDTQYF,TGTGCCAGCAGCCAAGATATCCTAGCGCCTAGCACAGATACGCAGTATTTT
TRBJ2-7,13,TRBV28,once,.,CATQGSGSYEQYF,TGTGCCACCCAGGGTTCTGGCTCCTACGAGCAGTACTTC
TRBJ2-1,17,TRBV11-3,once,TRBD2,CASSLEETSGRYGEQFF,TGTGCCAGCAGCTTAGAGGAGACTAGCGGGAGGTATGGTGAGCAGTTCTTC
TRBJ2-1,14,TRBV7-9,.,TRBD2,CASSWGTSAFEQFF,TGTGCCAGCAGCTGGGGGACTAGCGCCTTTGAGCAGTTCTTC
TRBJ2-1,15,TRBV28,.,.,CASGWRGDPYNEQFF,TGTGCCAGCGGGTGGAGGGGAGACCCCTACAATGAGCAGTTCTTC
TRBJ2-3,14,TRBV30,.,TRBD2,CAYSNSGRRDTQYF,TGTGCCTATTCGAATAGCGGGAGGAGAGATACGCAGTATTTT
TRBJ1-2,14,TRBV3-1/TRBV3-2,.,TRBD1,CASSRQGMDYGYTF,TGTGCCAGCAGCAGACAGGGGATGGACTATGGCTACACCTTC
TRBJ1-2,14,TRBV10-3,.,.,CAINPRGGGYGYTF,TGTGCCATCAATCCCAGGGGCGGGGGCTATGGCTACACCTTC
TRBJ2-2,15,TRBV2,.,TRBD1,CASSARTGYTGELFF,TGTGCCAGCAGTGCCCGGACAGGGTACACCGGGGAGCTGTTTTTT
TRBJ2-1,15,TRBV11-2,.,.,CASSAGGRGNNEQFF,TGTGCCAGCAGCGCAGGAGGGAGAGGGAACAATGAGCAGTTCTTC